This TCR beta chain was profiled in a study of cytomegalovirus exposure and HLA in healthy donors (dated by TCRdb to between 2016 and 2019). With respect to the entire study: In an earlier analysis of under 750 of the donors, roughly 300 Gb of sequence data and just under 120 million unique TCR beta sequences from about 190 million T cells were reported. An early release covering about 600 HLA-typed donors comprised 250 to 350 gigabases of sequencing data and tens of millions of unique TCR sequences. Of the 398 genotyped donors, approximately 80% fell in the genetic ancestry cluster associated with self-reported Caucasian donors. The aim of the study was to test whether cataloging public T cell receptors could identify signatures of past pathogen exposure. The study used immunosequencing to profile the T cell repertoires of some 600 subjects and linked those repertoires to cytomegalovirus serostatus. Along with the roughly 700-subject first cohort, a separate validation cohort of around 110 different subjects was used. High-throughput TCR immunosequencing, statistical association of individual TCRs with disease status, and machine learning were combined to predict cytomegalovirus infection status. In a later analysis, previously published TCR beta repertoires from 670 or so donors were re-analyzed and high-resolution HLA genotyping was added so that TCR occurrence patterns could be studied. Rather than drawing on any new phenotypic data, the later analysis identified candidate immune exposures from TCR beta sequences and the way those sequences occurred across donors. An earlier analysis of 450 to 750 of the donors used high-throughput TCR beta sequencing to judge whether each TCR beta V gene segment behaved as functional or pseudogenic. Donor age, sex, ethnicity and CMV serostatus were compiled together with the repertoire data. A later genetic analysis took genome-wide SNP genotypes for 398 of the 666 donors and used that subset as a discovery cohort. All discovery cohort repertoires had been generated on a single sequencing platform. Both class I and class II loci were covered by HLA typing, at four-digit resolution. The number of donors typed differed by locus, with about 629-640 for A, B, C, DRB1 and DQB1, around 520 for DQA1, 606 for DPA1, and some 440 for DPB1. Because of strong linkage in the cohort, a few DR-DQ haplotypes were treated as single units for association and clustering. Among some 410 genotyped donors of the cohort, an average of approximately 240,000 unique TCR beta nucleotide sequences was sequenced per donor, of which about 18% were non-productive. What the work shows at the level of the full study, not this receptor alone: The earlier analysis of nearly 600 of the donors excluded approximately 17 rarely observed V segments, including chromosome 9 orphons, because counts were too low. An earlier analysis of several hundred of the donors showed that most TCR beta V segments appeared in productive rearrangements either about 87% or about 30% of the time, which broadly matched IMGT annotations. Because some donors lacked HLA typing at each locus, the association tests relied only on the typed subset. In a later analysis, HLA-associated TCR beta chains were found to be more clonally expanded and to have lower generation probabilities than equally common non-associated chains. A cluster of highly shared sequence variants was judged likely to represent a technical artifact of the sequencing pipeline. When HLA alleles, especially DR and DQ, strongly co-occurred, attributing TCR associations to individual alleles was difficult. In a later genetic analysis, a missense DCLRE1C variant was associated with V-gene and J-gene trimming of TCR beta chains, and the association was replicated in an independent cohort. Specific HLA alleles were associated with 15,000 to 20,000 TCR beta sequences at a false discovery rate of 0.05 in a later analysis. In a later analysis, most CMV-associated TCR beta chains were found to appear HLA-restricted, with HLA associations seemingly driven largely by CMV exposure. Three of the identified cytomegalovirus-associated TCR beta chains were confirmed in vitro to be specific for cytomegalovirus antigens. A later analysis reported that several top co-occurrence clusters appeared linked to parvovirus B19, influenza, CMV and Epstein-Barr virus. Linkage disequilibrium might explain the correlated functional status among segregating V segments, but an unknown experimental factor could not be ruled out. The study gave a list of about 170 TCR beta chains associated with cytomegalovirus. In a later analysis, TCR association rates were found to vary across HLA loci, with the most associated TCRs seen for DRB1 alleles and the fewest for HLA-C alleles. Only TCR beta chains were sequenced in this cohort, and the absence of alpha or paired-chain data limited detectable features. Sequencing depth was assumed to be roughly uniform across donors in the presence/absence analyses, though that assumption may not hold. According to a later genetic analysis, donors in an Asian-associated ancestry cluster had fewer N-insertions in productive TCRs than the approximately 710-donor mean. CMV serostatus was the only immune exposure information available for the cohort. While some public TCRs were present in many individuals, most TCR sequences turned up only very rarely across donors. According to the authors, the approach could potentially be generalized to other disease states and immunological phenotypes. In both the original and validation cohorts, the classifier was reported to diagnose cytomegalovirus status with high specificity and sensitivity. A further reported finding was that TCR beta sequences accurately predicted the HLA-A and HLA-B alleles for most subjects in the first cohort.

Libraries were made using the immunoSEQ multiplex PCR assay. For the multiplex PCR, a mixture combining 60 forward primers for TCR Vbeta segments and 13 reverse primers for TCR Jbeta segments was used. Amplification of the CDR3 region of rearranged TCR beta genes was performed with a multiplex PCR assay on genomic DNA. On the Illumina HiSeq System, the amplified TCR beta libraries were sequenced as 87-base-pair reads. In the paper's pipeline: Across the 500 to 850 repertoires, a later analysis counted tens of millions of unique TCR beta chains, around 11 million of which were shared by at least two donors. Raw reads were error-corrected and collapsed into unique sequences with a nearest-neighbor algorithm that merged closely related sequences to remove PCR and sequencing errors. Alignment of CDR3 sequences to IMGT reference sequences was used to assign V, D and J gene segments. For a sequence to be retained, at least a six-nucleotide match to both a V gene segment and a J gene segment was required. A rearrangement counted as productive if the CDR3 had no stop codons and remained in frame with V and J, and every other rearrangement counted as non-productive. Following IMGT convention, CDR3 was defined as the stretch from the second conserved V-encoded cysteine to the conserved J-encoded phenylalanine. In an earlier analysis of around 540 of the donors, sequences lacking an unambiguous match to a single V gene segment were excluded. An earlier analysis of some 610 of the donors called V segments functional above 56.7% productive rearrangements and segregating when the between-donor standard deviation exceeded 5%. To diagnose cytomegalovirus status from the catalog of TCR beta chain sequences, a statistical classification framework was built. A later analysis assigned V and J genes by comparing TCR nucleotide sequences with IMGT/GENE-DB human TR gene sequences. In a later analysis, CDR3 sequences and most-parsimonious VDJ recombination scenarios were assigned using the TCRdist pipeline. In a later analysis, each TCR beta chain was defined by its CDR3 amino acid sequence together with its V-gene family, and reads lacking a unique V-gene family were excluded. In a later analysis, fewer than 600 highly shared, low-generation-probability nucleotide sequences were removed to address suspected cross-contamination and a sequencing artifact. For each public chain, a later analysis derived a clonal expansion index from normalized ranks of inferred template counts within each repertoire. In a later analysis, generation probabilities were computed with a VDJ recombination model fitted to out-of-frame rearrangements, and the resulting probabilities were checked against IGoR. In a later analysis, hypergeometric tests were used to score TCR-TCR, TCR-HLA and TCR-CMV co-occurrence, with a repertoire-size bias correction applied to TCR pairs. False discovery rates were estimated in a later analysis by permuting HLA or CMV assignments 20 times. In a later analysis, co-occurring TCRs were grouped using DBSCAN, with TCRdist sequence similarity added in when clustering inside HLA-allele-positive subsets. For co-occurrence clustering, repertoires with fewer than 30,000 or more than 120,000 public chains were excluded, along with four to six repertoires with anomalous nucleotide sharing. This immuneACCESS table, as held by TCRdb, lists in-frame sequences with V and J called but not all clones. Of the missing ones, under half trace to an unresolved V gene in checked studies; the others have no known cause. D and trimming come from the DNA, and the V and J calls and clone size come from that table. The sample table shows 150,000 to 200,000 clones, and 65% to 80% are seen once. The leading ten clones occupy about 1% of the sample.

Notes on this clone: Its target antigen remains unknown. No much larger clone is present one base from it, and per-base qualities are unavailable.

In total, 600 or so healthy bone marrow donors made up the cohort. All cohort members were sampled while nominally healthy, although unrecorded immune exposures were likely present. The donor was CMV seronegative and belonged to the group of several hundred seronegative cohort members. Every donor gave a peripheral blood sample, and the peripheral blood mononuclear cells from that sample were used for TCR beta sequencing. Genomic DNA extraction from the blood cell samples was performed with the Qiagen DNeasy Blood Extraction Kit. The sequenced sample consisted of PBMCs. The origin of this receptor is a woman between 35 and 50 years old in good health and CMV-seronegative.

In nucleotides, the sequence is TGTGCCAGCAGTTCTCGGACAGGGCCAGGTCAGCCCCAGCATTTT. This translates into CASSSRTGPGQPQHF. The receptor chain draws on TRBV7-2 and TRBJ1-5; the junction holds 8 bases that match TRBD1. Its CDR3 holds 15 amino acids, cysteine through phenylalanine. Here the CDR3 DNA is all that survives: 45 bases in frame from base 1. CDR1 and CDR2, looked up from the germline V gene, are SGHTA and FQGNSA. Trimmed from V: 6 bases; trimmed from J: 6 bases; junction bases lacking a gene match: 10.